Listed below are T cell receptor beta chains from one sample, sequenced in a study of T cell clonotyping in hematopoietic cell transplantation. This table comes from immunoSEQ multiplex PCR, and its TCRdb copy is limited to in-frame clones, with some not included. Of 6,500 to 7,000 clones listed, 80% to 90% were seen once; the top ten hold about 4%. The specimen comprised peripheral blood mononuclear cells, sampled before stem cell transplant. The receptors shown here come from a man aged 25 to 40 with acute myeloid leukemia. Some clones in this sample may be carry-over from other donors' samples. The CDR3 runs from the conserved cysteine through the conserved F or W.

V gene: TRBV9
J gene: TRBJ2-7
CDR3 protein: CASSPFSSYEQYF

V gene: TRBV4-3
J gene: TRBJ2-2
CDR3 protein: CASSQDGEGPNTGELFF

V gene: TRBV29-1
J gene: TRBJ1-2
CDR3 protein: CSVEGGSLGYTF

V gene: TRBV19
J gene: TRBJ2-7
CDR3 protein: CASSIADGGRESYEQYF

V gene: TRBV6-5
J gene: TRBJ2-3
CDR3 protein: CASSYSAAGHTDTQYF

V gene: TRBV4-2
J gene: TRBJ1-1
CDR3 protein: CASSQKRGHVTEAFF

V gene: TRBV27
J gene: TRBJ1-5
CDR3 protein: CASSFGGTNQPQHF

V gene: TRBV30
J gene: TRBJ2-1
CDR3 protein: CAWSGGWLTGSSYNEQFF

V gene: TRBV7-3
J gene: TRBJ2-1
CDR3 protein: CASSLRGAVTNEQFF

V gene: TRBV6-6
J gene: TRBJ1-2
CDR3 protein: CASGQPANYGYTF

V gene: TRBV30
J gene: TRBJ1-2
CDR3 protein: CAWSKTGEAYGYTF

V gene: TRBV27
J gene: TRBJ1-2
CDR3 protein: CASSTTGDYGYTF

V gene: TRBV7-9
J gene: TRBJ2-7
CDR3 protein: CASSSRDRGFSEQYF

V gene: TRBV7-6
J gene: TRBJ2-1
CDR3 protein: CASSLGLSLYNEQFF

V gene: TRBV4-2
J gene: TRBJ2-3
CDR3 protein: CASSQEAQGADTQYF

V gene: TRBV2
J gene: TRBJ2-2
CDR3 protein: CASSESRGGTGELFF

V gene: TRBV7-2
J gene: TRBJ2-5
CDR3 protein: CASSVRSAPQETQYF

V gene: TRBV7-2
J gene: TRBJ1-2
CDR3 protein: CASSPQGYGYTF

V gene: TRBV29-1
J gene: TRBJ1-1
CDR3 protein: CSASANTEAFF